The clone carrying this TCR beta chain was counted only a few times. What it binds is unknown. This entry is derived from a study of Graves' ophthalmopathy and Graves' hyperthyroidism. Hyperthyroidism was considered stable when no ophthalmopathy appeared within 18 months of follow-up. Ages of hyperthyroidism patients ran from 18 to 65, and their diagnoses were new, under 2 months' duration. Ineligible for inclusion were patients with other autoimmune diseases, uncontrolled infections, pregnancy or lactation. Transcripts of RNA were the source for amplifying TCR beta CDR3 regions. HTBI primers were used in a first-round RT-PCR, which preceded a second-round multiplex PCR. TCRdb ran MiXCR on the multiplex PCR reads and lists one entry per CDR3 protein. The table records fewer than 650,000 distinct CDR3 sequences, about a fifth of them present only once. Whole-study results and caveats: Stable hyperthyroidism and ophthalmopathy were told apart by a 13-signature model, which achieved about 88% sensitivity and around 77% specificity.

The CDR3 covers 15 residues. V was clipped by 1 base and J by 2 bases, with 11 bases between them. Germline lookup yields CDR1 LNHNV and CDR2 YYDKDF (reference sequence). The sequence was obtained from a woman aged 18-35 years with stable Graves' hyperthyroidism. Some clones in this sample may be carry-over from other donors' samples. The V gene is TRBV15, the J gene TRBJ2-5; D possibly uses TRBD1 or TRBD2 (5 bases each). Sequencing was done on a sample of peripheral blood. CDR3 protein: CATSRGGTGQETQYF. In nucleotides, the CDR3 is TGTGCCACCAGCAGAGGAGGGACGGGACAAGAGACCCAGTACTTC.